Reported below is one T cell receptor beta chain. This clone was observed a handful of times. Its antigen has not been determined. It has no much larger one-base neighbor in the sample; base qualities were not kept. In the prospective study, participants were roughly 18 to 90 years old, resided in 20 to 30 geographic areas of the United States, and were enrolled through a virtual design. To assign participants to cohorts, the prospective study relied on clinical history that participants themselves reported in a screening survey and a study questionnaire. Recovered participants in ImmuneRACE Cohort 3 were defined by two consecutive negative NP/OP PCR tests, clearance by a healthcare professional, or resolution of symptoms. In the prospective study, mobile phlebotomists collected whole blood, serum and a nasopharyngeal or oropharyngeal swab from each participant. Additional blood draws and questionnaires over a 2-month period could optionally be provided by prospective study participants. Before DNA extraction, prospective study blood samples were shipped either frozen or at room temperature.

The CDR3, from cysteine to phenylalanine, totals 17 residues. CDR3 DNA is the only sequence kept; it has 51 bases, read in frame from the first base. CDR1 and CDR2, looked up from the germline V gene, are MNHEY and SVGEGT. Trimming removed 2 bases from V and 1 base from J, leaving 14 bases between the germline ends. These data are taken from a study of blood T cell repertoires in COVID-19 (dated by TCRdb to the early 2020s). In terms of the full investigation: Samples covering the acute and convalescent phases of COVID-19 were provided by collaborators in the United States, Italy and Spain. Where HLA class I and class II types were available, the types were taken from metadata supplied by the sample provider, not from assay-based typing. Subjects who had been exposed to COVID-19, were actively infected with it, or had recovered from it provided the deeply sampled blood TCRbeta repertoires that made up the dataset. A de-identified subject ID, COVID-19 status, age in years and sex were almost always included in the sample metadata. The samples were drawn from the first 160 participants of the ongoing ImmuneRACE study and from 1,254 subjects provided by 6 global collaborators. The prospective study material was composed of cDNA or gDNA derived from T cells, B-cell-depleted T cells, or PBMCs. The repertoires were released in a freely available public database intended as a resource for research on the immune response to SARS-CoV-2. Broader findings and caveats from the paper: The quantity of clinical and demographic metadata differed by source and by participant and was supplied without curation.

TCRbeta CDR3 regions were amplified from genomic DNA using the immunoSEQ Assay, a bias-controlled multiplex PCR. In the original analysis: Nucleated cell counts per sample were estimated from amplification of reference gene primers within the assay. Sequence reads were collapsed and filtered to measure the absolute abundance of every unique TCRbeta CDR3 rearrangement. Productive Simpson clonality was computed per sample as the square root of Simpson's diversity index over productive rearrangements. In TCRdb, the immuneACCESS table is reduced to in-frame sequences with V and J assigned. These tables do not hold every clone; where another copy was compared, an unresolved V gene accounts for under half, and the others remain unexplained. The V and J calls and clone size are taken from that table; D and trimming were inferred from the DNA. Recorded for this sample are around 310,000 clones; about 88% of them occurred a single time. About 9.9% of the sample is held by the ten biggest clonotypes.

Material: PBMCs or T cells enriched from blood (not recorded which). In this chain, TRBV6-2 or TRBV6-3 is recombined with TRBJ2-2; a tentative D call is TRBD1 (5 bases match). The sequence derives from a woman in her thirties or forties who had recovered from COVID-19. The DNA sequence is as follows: TGTGCCAGCAGTTACAATCAGCAGGGATTGAACACCGGGGAGCTGTTTTTT. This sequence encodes CASSYNQQGLNTGELFF.